This TCR beta chain comes out of a study of beta chain features in type 1 diabetes. Notes on the study in general: Sampled from patients, naive, central memory and Treg TCRB repertoires appeared more similar than those sampled from healthy donors. Type 1 diabetes patients had TCRB CDR3s that were shorter (moderately but significantly so) in all four CD4+ subsets.

Researchers reported sorting CD4+ naive, central memory, regulatory and stem cell-like memory cells via CD45RO/CCR7/CD25/CD127/CD95/CD27. As concerns this clone: Its antigen is as yet unknown.

Expressed TCRB transcripts were sequenced after all isolated RNA was converted to cDNA. About 3.4 million reads per sample on average were obtained from naive, central memory and regulatory T cell samples. Using immunoSEQ multiplex PCR, the repertoire was profiled, and TCRdb retains in-frame clones only, with some absent. The data hold under 300,000 clones, with roughly 14% observed a single time. CDR1 and CDR2 (germline): SGDLS, YYNGEE. CDR3 size: 14 residues. J gave up 6 bases and V 3 bases, and 6 bases lay outside the gene matches. Sample: naive CD4+ T cells from blood. The chain joins TRBV9 to TRBJ1-2; 9 bases agree with TRBD1. The sequence was collected from a man younger than 40 with type 1 diabetes. CDR3: CASSAPDRGNGYTF. The CDR3 DNA is TGTGCCAGCAGCGCGCCGGACAGGGGCAATGGCTACACCTTC.